This entry lists 28 T cell receptor beta chains sequenced from one sample in a study of blood T cell repertoires in COVID-19 (TCRdb year 2020). Library method: the immunoSEQ multiplex PCR assay. TCRdb's version of the immuneACCESS table is confined to in-frame rearrangements and falls short of the full clone set. An unresolved V gene accounts for under half of the shortfall where checked; the remainder is of unknown origin. Here the sample has around 450,000 clones; roughly 90% occur a single time. The ten largest make up around 4.5% of the sample. Sequencing used peripheral blood. All receptors derive from a woman aged 30 to 39 with acute or convalescent COVID-19.

V usage is TRBV2 and J usage is TRBJ2-3; D ambiguous. The germline V and J ends were trimmed by 2 bases and 2 bases, with 8 bases remaining between them. Looked up from germline, CDR1 is SNHLY and CDR2 is FYNNEI. The length of the CDR3 is 14 residues. The CDR3, as DNA: TGTGCCAGCAGTGAAACGCGGTACACAGATACGCAGTATTTT. Its translation is CASSETRYTDTQYF.

The rearrangement uses TRBV7-3 and TRBJ2-2; the D gene is possibly TRBD1 (5 bases). The germline gives CDR1 SGHTA, CDR2 FQGTGA. The CDR3 covers 15 residues. With 4 bases removed from V and 6 bases from J, the gap between germline ends came to 15 bases. The CDR3, as DNA: TGTGCCAGCAGCTACCAGAAGGGGTCTGCCGGGGAGCTGTTTTTT. Translating gives CASSYQKGSAGELFF.

The chain links TRBV6-5 to TRBJ1-2; D gene uncertain. This CDR3 has 13 residues. Trimming removed 6 bases from V and 4 bases from J, with 12 bases in between. Germline loops: CDR1 MNHEY, CDR2 SVGAGI. DNA for the CDR3: TGTGCCAGCAGAGGCGGGCAGAGCTATGGCTACACCTTC. This encodes CASRGGQSYGYTF.

V is TRBV5-1 and J is TRBJ1-1; maybe TRBD1 (6 bases). This CDR3 contains 16 residues. With 0 bases removed from V and 2 bases from J, the gap between germline ends came to 14 bases. CDR1 and CDR2 from the germline V gene are SGHRS and YFSETQ. DNA of the CDR3: TGCGCCAGCAGCTTGGGTCCAGGGGACCTTAACACTGAAGCTTTCTTT. Encoded protein: CASSLGPGDLNTEAFF.

V usage is TRBV9 and J usage is TRBJ1-6; the match to TRBD1 covers 10 bases. V lost 3 bases and J lost 12; bases outside the gene matches: 6. The CDR3 loop spans 14 amino acids. The germline CDR1 and CDR2 sequences are SGDLS and YYNGEE. DNA for the CDR3: TGTGCCAGCAGCGCCGGACAGGGGGACCAACCCCTCCACTTT. Its protein is CASSAGQGDQPLHF.

CDR3 sequence reads: CASSTINRGSNQPQHF. In DNA, the CDR3 is TGTGCCAGTAGTACCATTAACAGGGGAAGCAATCAGCCCCAGCATTTT. The gene calls are TRBV19 and TRBJ1-5; 7 nucleotides agree with TRBD1. This CDR3 has 16 amino acids. V was clipped by 4 bases and J by 1 base; unmatched bases: 7. Germline CDR1 reads LNHDA; CDR2 reads SQIVND (reference sequence).

This chain uses TRBV2 with TRBJ1-1; 9 bases align to TRBD1. CDR1 is SNHLY and CDR2 is FYNNEI in the germline V gene. V trimming: 4 bases; J trimming: 7 bases; junction bases outside the gene matches: 4. The CDR3 loop spans 13 amino acids. CDR3 DNA: TGTGCCAGCAGTGCGGACAGGGGACGTGAAGCTTTCTTT. It is translated as CASSADRGREAFF.

The chain links TRBV3-1 (or the pseudogene TRBV3-2) to TRBJ2-6; 11 bases match TRBD2. Per germline, CDR1 LGHDT and CDR2 YNNKEL (reference sequence). This CDR3 has 20 residues. V lost 0 bases, J lost 0 bases, and 7 bases stayed unmatched. The CDR3 DNA follows: TGTGCCAGCAGCCAAGACCAACTAGCGGGGGTTCCCTCTGGGGCCAACGTCCTGACTTTC. Residues: CASSQDQLAGVPSGANVLTF.

The chain recombines TRBV5-1 with TRBJ2-5; D perhaps matches TRBD2 (5 bases). The CDR3 has 14 amino acids. V lost 4 bases and J 5 bases, leaving 15 bases between the germline ends. Germline V gene data show CDR1 as SGHRS and CDR2 as YFSETQ. The CDR3 sequence: CASSPLFPGETQYF. CDR3 nucleotide sequence: TGCGCCAGCAGCCCGCTTTTTCCGGGGGAGACCCAGTACTTC.

CDR3 protein: CAWNRAPINSPLHF. CDR3 bases: TGTGCCTGGAATCGCGCTCCTATTAATTCACCCCTCCACTTT. This rearrangement joins TRBV30 to TRBJ1-6; D unclear. The CDR3 runs to 14 residues. CDR1 is GTSNPN, CDR2 SVGIG, per germline (reference sequence). V lost 4 bases and J lost 6, with 13 bases in between.

The chain combines TRBV21-1 with TRBJ2-6; the table's D call, TRBD2, has no DNA check behind it. TRBV21-1 is annotated as a pseudogene. CDR3 length equals 17 residues. The CDR3 sequence is CARRARPRETWANVLTF. For the CDR3, the DNA is TGTGCCAGGCGGGCCAGACCTAGGGAGACGTGGGCCAACGTCCTGACTTTC.

The chain recombines TRBV18 with TRBJ1-1; no definite D call. CDR1 is KGHSH and CDR2 is LQKENI in the germline V gene. The V end was cut by 4 bases, the J end by 7 bases, with 13 bases between. CDR3 size: 13 residues. The CDR3 protein is CASSLDKEGEAFF. CDR3 nucleotides: TGTGCCAGCTCACTCGATAAGGAGGGTGAAGCTTTCTTT.

The V gene is TRBV7-2, the J gene TRBJ1-5; 9 bases fit TRBD1. Germline CDR1 reads SGHTA; CDR2 reads FQGNSA. Trimming removed 1 base from V and 4 bases from J; junction bases left unmatched: 5. CDR3 length equals 16 residues. The CDR3 nucleotides read TGTGCCAGCAGCTTAGGGGACGGACAGGGGAATCAGCCCCAGCATTTT. This translates into CASSLGDGQGNQPQHF.

The chain has TRBV9 and TRBJ1-1; 9 nucleotides align to TRBD1. V was pared by 0 bases and J by 0 bases, with 6 bases of the junction left unmatched. CDR3 length equals 17 residues. CDR1 is SGDLS, CDR2 YYNGEE, per germline. DNA of the CDR3: TGTGCCAGCAGCGTAGAGGACAGGGGAGAAATGAACACTGAAGCTTTCTTT. It yields the protein CASSVEDRGEMNTEAFF.

The chain has TRBV2 and TRBJ2-3, with D possibly being TRBD1 (5 bases). Per the germline V gene, CDR1 is SNHLY and CDR2 is FYNNEI. V was shortened by 4 bases and J by 2 bases, with 10 bases between the two germline ends. The CDR3 is 14 residues long. The CDR3 loop is CASSGRQHTDTQYF. The CDR3 DNA reads as TGTGCCAGCAGTGGGCGACAGCACACAGATACGCAGTATTTT.

The chain carries TRBV18 and TRBJ2-2; 8 bases align to TRBD1. Germline V gives CDR1 KGHSH, CDR2 LQKENI. This CDR3 is built from 14 residues. V lost 5 bases to trimming and J lost 10 bases; unmatched junction nucleotides: 9. CDR3 sequence: CASSKQGASTELFF. The DNA for the CDR3 is TGTGCCAGCTCAAAGCAGGGGGCTTCGACGGAGCTGTTTTTT.

This chain links TRBV7-6 with TRBJ2-1, with TRBD2 identical over 8 bases. Germline V gene sequence: CDR1 SGHVS, CDR2 FNYEAQ. This CDR3 is 15 amino acids long. With V trimmed by 0 bases and J by 5 bases, 3 bases remained unmatched. CDR3 nucleotides: TGTGCCAGCAGCTTAGCGGCGGGGGGCGACAATGAGCAGTTCTTC. As protein: CASSLAAGGDNEQFF.

This clone was detected once. The CDR3 loop is CAISERSGGADTQYF. The CDR3 region has the DNA TGTGCCATCAGTGAACGGTCGGGAGGGGCAGATACGCAGTATTTT. The chain employs TRBV10-3 and TRBJ2-3; 8 bases agree with TRBD2. Germline V gene sequence: CDR1 ENHRY, CDR2 SYGVKD. J was trimmed by 4 bases and V by 3 bases; bases with no gene match: 6. This CDR3 contains 15 residues.

The chain has TRBV28 and TRBJ2-1; weak D call: TRBD2 (7 bases). The V gene lost 8 bases and the J gene lost 2 bases, with 10 bases spanning the gap. The V gene's germline CDR1 is MDHEN and CDR2 SYDVKM. This CDR3 region has 13 residues. The CDR3 reads CASGGGPYNEQFF. Here the CDR3 DNA reads TGTGCCAGCGGGGGGGGCCCCTACAATGAGCAGTTCTTC.

The V and J genes are TRBV19 and TRBJ2-1, with D unclear. Trimming pared 0 bases from V and 9 bases from J, leaving 12 bases between. Germline loops: CDR1 LNHDA, CDR2 SQIVND (reference sequence). The CDR3 covers 14 residues. This CDR3 reads CASSIDRGAVEQFF. In DNA form, the CDR3 reads TGTGCCAGTAGTATAGATCGCGGCGCGGTTGAGCAGTTCTTC.

The V gene is TRBV4-1, the J gene TRBJ2-3; 10 positions agree with TRBD2. CDR1 and CDR2 from the germline V gene are MGHRA and YSYEKL. Losses at the gene ends were 1 base for V and 5 bases for J; bases not matched to a gene: 9. The CDR3 has 17 amino acids. The CDR3 region is CASSQGGSGGALDTQYF. The CDR3 bases are TGCGCCAGCAGCCAAGGGGGGAGCGGGGGGGCGTTAGATACGCAGTATTTT.

In the case of this clone: Other DNA sequences of this sample code for an identical CDR3. The genes are TRBV29-1 and TRBJ1-1; 9 nucleotides match TRBD1. Germline loops: CDR1 SQVTM, CDR2 ANQGSEA. This CDR3 region has 13 residues. Germline trimming cut 6 bases from V and 0 bases from J; bases unmatched to any gene: 2. The CDR3 region is CSVDRGMNTEAFF. The CDR3 coding sequence is TGCAGCGTGGACAGGGGCATGAACACTGAAGCTTTCTTT.

This chain connects TRBV28 to TRBJ1-5; D unclear. This CDR3 has 15 residues. V was clipped by 2 bases and J by 10 bases, with 18 bases between them. The germline V gene encodes CDR1 MDHEN and CDR2 SYDVKM. The CDR3 sequence: CASSLRAATRGPQHF. The DNA for the CDR3 is TGTGCCAGCAGTTTAAGGGCAGCCACACGGGGACCCCAGCATTTT. The whole variable domain, remainder taken from reference TRBV28 and TRBJ1-5, is DVKVTQSSRYLVKRTGEKVFLECVQDMDHENMFWYRQDPGLGLRLIYFSYDVKMKEKGDIPEGYSVSREKKERFSLILESASTNQTSMYLCASSLRAATRGPQHFGDGTRLSIL.

This clone showed up just a few times. This chain uses TRBV7-9 with TRBJ1-5, with a tentative D call TRBD1 (6 bases). The V end was cut by 1 base, the J end by 5 bases, with 12 bases between. The germline gives CDR1 SEHNR, CDR2 FQNEAQ (reference sequence). The CDR3 runs 15 residues. The CDR3 DNA sequence: TGTGCCAGCAGCTTAGTCCCGACAGGCGATCAGCCCCAGCATTTT. As protein: CASSLVPTGDQPQHF.

This CDR3 is CASSLGPGIQETQYF. CDR3 bases: TGTGCCAGCAGCTTAGGGCCCGGGATCCAAGAGACCCAGTACTTC. This chain joins TRBV7-3 and TRBJ2-5, with D maybe TRBD2 (5 bases). The CDR3 is made up of 15 amino acids. The germline V gene encodes CDR1 SGHTA and CDR2 FQGTGA. The V end was cut by 2 bases, the J end by 1 base, with 11 bases between.

The V gene is TRBV5-1, the J gene TRBJ2-6; TRBD2 is a possible D gene (5 bases). The germline gives CDR1 SGHRS, CDR2 YFSETQ. This CDR3 has 16 amino acids. Trimming cost V 0 bases and J 0 bases, with 7 bases left between them. The CDR3 spells CASSLAGNSGANVLTF. CDR3 nucleotides: TGCGCCAGCAGCTTGGCCGGGAACTCTGGGGCCAACGTCCTGACTTTC.

The rearrangement uses TRBV6-6 and TRBJ2-1, with TRBD1 identical over 8 bases. Germline lookup yields CDR1 MNHNY and CDR2 SVGAGI (reference sequence). This CDR3 spans 15 amino acids. The trim removed 4 bases at V and 3 bases at J, leaving 5 bases unmatched. As DNA, the CDR3 is TGTGCCAGCAGTTCCGGGACAGGTAACTACAATGAGCAGTTCTTC. Translating gives CASSSGTGNYNEQFF.

This sequence joins TRBV24-1 and TRBJ2-2; 7 nucleotides align to TRBD2. Germline values: CDR1 KGHDR, CDR2 SFDVKD. The V segment lost 9 bases and the J segment 2 bases; nucleotides outside the gene matches: 5. This CDR3 is 14 amino acids long. CDR3 protein: CATGEGVNTGELFF. DNA of the CDR3: TGTGCCACCGGGGAGGGCGTAAACACCGGGGAGCTGTTTTTT.